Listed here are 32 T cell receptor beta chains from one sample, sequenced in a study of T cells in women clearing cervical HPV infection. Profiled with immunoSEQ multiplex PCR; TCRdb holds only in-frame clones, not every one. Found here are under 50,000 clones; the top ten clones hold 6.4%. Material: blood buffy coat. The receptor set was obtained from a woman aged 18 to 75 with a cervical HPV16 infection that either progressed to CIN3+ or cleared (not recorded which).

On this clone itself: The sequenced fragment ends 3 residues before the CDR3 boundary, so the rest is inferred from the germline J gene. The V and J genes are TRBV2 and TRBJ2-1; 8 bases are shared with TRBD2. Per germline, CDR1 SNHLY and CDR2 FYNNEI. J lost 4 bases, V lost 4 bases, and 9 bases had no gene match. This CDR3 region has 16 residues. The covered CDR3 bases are TGTGCCAGCAGTGGGTCTCGGGGGGGCTGGTACAATGAG. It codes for CASSGSRGGWYNE. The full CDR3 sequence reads CASSGSRGGWYNEQFF. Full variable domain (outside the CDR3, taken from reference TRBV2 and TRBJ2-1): EPEVTQTPSHQVTQMGQEVILRCVPISNHLYFYWYRQILGQKVEFLVSFYNNEISEKSEIFDDQFSVERPDGSNFTLKIRSTKLEDSAMYFCASSGSRGGWYNEQFFGPGTRLTVL.

The CDR3 spells CASSRDSPYEQYF. The part of the CDR3 DNA that was read is TGTGCCAGCAGTCGGGACAGCCCCTACGAG. V gene TRBV7-6 combines with J gene TRBJ2-7; 7 bases match TRBD1. The read comes to an end 3 residues before the CDR3 does, leaving the germline J gene to fill in the end. Trimming took 6 bases from V and 2 from J; bases not matched to a gene: 4. The germline V gene has CDR1 SGHVS and CDR2 FNYEAQ. The CDR3 sequence is 13 residues long. Complete variable domain (other parts from reference TRBV7-6 and TRBJ2-7): GAGVSQSPRYKVTKRGQDVALRCDPISGHVSLYWYRQALGQGPEFLTYFNYEAQQDKSGLPNDRFSAERPEGSISTLTIQRTEQRDSAMYRCASSRDSPYEQYFGPGTRLTVT.

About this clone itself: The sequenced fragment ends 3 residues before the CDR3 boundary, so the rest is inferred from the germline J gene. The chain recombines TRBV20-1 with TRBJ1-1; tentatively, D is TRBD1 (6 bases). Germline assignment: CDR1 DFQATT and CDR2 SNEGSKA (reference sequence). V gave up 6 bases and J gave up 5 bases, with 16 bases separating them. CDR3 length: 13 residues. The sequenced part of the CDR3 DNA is TGCAGTGCAGCCAAACAGGGCTGGACTGAA. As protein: CSAAKQGWTE. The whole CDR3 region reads CSAAKQGWTEAFF.

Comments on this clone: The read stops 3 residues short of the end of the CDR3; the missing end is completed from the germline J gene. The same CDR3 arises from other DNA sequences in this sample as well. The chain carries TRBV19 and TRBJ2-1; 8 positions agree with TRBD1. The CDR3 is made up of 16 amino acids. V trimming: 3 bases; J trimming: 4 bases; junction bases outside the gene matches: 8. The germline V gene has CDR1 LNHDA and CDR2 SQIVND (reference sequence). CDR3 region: CASSIDLGTGYNEQFF. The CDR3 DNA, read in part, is TGTGCCAGTAGTATCGATCTAGGGACAGGTTACAATGAG.

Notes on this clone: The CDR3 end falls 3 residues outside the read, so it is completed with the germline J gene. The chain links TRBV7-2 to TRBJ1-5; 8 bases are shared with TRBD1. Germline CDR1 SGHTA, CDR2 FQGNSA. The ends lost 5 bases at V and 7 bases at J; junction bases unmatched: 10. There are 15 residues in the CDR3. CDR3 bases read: TGTGCCAGCAGCCCAGGACAGGGACTGGAGCAGCCC. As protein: CASSPGQGLEQP. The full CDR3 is CASSPGQGLEQPQHF.

The CDR3 region is CASTKLDRAIDTQYF. CDR3 DNA (partial): TGTGCCAGCACCAAGCTTGACAGGGCGATAGATACG. The chain links TRBV6-2 or TRBV6-3 to TRBJ2-3; 7 bases agree with TRBD1. Coverage ceases 3 residues before the CDR3 finishes, and the germline J gene fills in the end. The germline V gene encodes CDR1 MNHEY and CDR2 SVGEGT. CDR3 length: 15 amino acids. The V gene end was trimmed by 7 bases and the J gene end by 5 bases; junction bases not matched to a gene: 12.

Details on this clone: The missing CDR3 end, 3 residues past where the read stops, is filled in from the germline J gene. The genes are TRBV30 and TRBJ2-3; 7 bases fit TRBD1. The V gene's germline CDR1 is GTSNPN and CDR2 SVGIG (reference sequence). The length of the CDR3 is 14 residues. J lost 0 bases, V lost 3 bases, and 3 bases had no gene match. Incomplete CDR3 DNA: TGTGCCTGGAGACGGGACAGTAGCACAGATACG. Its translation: CAWRRDSSTDT. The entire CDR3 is CAWRRDSSTDTQYF. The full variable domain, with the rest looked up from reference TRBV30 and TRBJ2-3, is SQTIHQWPATLVQPVGSPLSLECTVEGTSNPNLYWYRQAAGRGLQLLFYSVGIGQISSEVPQNLSASRPQDRQFILSSKKLLLSDSGFYLCAWRRDSSTDTQYFGPGTRLTVL.

The DNA read from the CDR3 is TGTGCCAGCGGGGGAGGGGGCCAAGAGACC. Its translation is CASGGGGQET. The complete CDR3 sequence is CASGGGGQETQYF. The chain has TRBV28 and TRBJ2-5, with a weak D call TRBD2 (7 bases). The CDR3 goes on 3 residues after the read ends, and that part is filled in from the germline J gene. Trimming left V 8 bases short and J 1 base short, with 11 bases between. CDR3 length equals 13 residues. CDR1 is MDHEN and CDR2 is SYDVKM in the germline V gene.

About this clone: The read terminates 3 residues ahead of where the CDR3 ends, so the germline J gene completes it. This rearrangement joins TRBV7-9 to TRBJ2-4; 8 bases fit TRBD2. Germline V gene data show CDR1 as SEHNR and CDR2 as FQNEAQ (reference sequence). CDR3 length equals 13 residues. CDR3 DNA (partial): TGTGCCAGCAGCTTGTCGGGGGGGGACGGT. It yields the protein CASSLSGGDG. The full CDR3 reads CASSLSGGDGQYF.

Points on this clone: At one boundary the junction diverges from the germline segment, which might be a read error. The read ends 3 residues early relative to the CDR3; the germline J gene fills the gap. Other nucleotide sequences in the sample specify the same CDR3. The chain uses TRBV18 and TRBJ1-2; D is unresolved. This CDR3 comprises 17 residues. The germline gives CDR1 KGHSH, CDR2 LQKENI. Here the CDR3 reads CASSLLVAGVGAYDYTF. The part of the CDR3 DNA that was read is TGTGCCAGCTCACTTCTGGTAGCGGGAGTTGGCGCCTATGAC.

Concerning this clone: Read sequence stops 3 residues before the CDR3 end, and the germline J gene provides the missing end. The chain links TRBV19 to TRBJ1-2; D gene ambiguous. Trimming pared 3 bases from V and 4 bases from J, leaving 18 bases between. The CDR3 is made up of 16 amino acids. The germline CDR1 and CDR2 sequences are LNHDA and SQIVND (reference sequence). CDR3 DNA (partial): TGTGCCAGTAGTATTTCCCCTTCGGCAGGTACCTATGGC. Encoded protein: CASSISPSAGTYG. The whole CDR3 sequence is CASSISPSAGTYGYTF.

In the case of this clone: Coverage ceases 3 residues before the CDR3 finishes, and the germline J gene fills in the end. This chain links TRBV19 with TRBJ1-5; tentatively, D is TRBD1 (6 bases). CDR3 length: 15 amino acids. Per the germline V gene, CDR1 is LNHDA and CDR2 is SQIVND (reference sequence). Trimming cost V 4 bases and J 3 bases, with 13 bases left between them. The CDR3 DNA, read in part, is TGTGCCAGTAGTAACTTGGACAGATTCAATCAGCCC. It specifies CASSNLDRFNQP. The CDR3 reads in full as CASSNLDRFNQPQHF.

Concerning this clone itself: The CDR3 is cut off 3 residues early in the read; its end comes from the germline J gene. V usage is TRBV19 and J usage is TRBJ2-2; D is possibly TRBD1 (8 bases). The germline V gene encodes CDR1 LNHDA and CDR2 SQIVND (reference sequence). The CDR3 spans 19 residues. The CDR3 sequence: CATLPRAGQVISGANVLFF. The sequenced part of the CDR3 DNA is TGTGCCACCCTTCCTAGAGCGGGACAGGTTATCTCTGGGGCCAACGTG. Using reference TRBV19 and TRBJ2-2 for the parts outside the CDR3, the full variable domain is DGGITQSPKYLFRKEGQNVTLSCEQNLNHDAMYWYRQDPGQGLRLIYYSQIVNDFQKGDIAEGYSVSREKKESFPLTVTSAQKNPTAFYLCATLPRAGQVISGANVLFFGEGSRLTVL.

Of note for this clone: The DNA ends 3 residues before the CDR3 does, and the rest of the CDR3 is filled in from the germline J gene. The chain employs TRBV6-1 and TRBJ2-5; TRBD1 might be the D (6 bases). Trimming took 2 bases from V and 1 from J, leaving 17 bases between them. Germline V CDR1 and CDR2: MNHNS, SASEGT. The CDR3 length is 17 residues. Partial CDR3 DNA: TGTGCCAGCAGTGAAAGGAACAGGGTTTGGGTCCAAGAGACC. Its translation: CASSERNRVWVQET. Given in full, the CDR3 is CASSERNRVWVQETQYF.

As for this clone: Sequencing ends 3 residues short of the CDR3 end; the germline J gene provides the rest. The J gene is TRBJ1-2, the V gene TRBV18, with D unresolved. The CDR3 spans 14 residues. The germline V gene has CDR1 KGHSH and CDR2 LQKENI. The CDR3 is CASSTSPPLNDYTF. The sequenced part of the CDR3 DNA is TGTGCCAGCTCTACTAGCCCCCCATTGAATGAC.

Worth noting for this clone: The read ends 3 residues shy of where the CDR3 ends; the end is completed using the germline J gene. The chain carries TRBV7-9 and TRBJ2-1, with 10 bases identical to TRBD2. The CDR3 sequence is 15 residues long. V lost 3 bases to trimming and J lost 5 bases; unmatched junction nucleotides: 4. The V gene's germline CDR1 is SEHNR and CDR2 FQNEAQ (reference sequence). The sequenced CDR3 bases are TGTGCCAGCAGCTTTGTACTAGCGGGAAACAATGAG. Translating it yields CASSFVLAGNNE. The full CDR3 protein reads CASSFVLAGNNEQFF. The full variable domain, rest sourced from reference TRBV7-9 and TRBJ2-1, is DTGVSQNPRHKITKRGQNVTFRCDPISEHNRLYWYRQTLGQGPEFLTYFQNEAQLEKSRLLSDRFSAERPKGSFSTLEIQRTEQGDSAMYLCASSFVLAGNNEQFFGPGTRLTVL.

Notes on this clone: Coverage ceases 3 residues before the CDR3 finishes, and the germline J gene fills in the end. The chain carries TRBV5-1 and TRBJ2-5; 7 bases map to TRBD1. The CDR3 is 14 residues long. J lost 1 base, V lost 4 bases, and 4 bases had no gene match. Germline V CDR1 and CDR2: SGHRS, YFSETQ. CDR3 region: CASSRGTAQETQYF. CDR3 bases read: TGCGCCAGCAGCAGAGGGACAGCCCAAGAGACC. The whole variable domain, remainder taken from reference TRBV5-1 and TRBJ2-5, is KAGVTQTPRYLIKTRGQQVTLSCSPISGHRSVSWYQQTPGQGLQFLFEYFSETQRNKGNFPGRFSGRQFSNSRSEMNVSTLELGDSALYLCASSRGTAQETQYFGPGTRLLVL.

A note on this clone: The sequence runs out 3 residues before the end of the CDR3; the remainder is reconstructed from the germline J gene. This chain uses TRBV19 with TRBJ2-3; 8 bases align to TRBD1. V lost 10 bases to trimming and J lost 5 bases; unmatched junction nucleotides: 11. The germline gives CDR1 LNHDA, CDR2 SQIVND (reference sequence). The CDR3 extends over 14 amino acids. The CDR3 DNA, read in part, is TGTGCCACCACCGACAGGGGCCTTCGAGATACG. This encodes CATTDRGLRDT. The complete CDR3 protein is CATTDRGLRDTQYF. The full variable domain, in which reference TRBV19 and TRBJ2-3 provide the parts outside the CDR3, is DGGITQSPKYLFRKEGQNVTLSCEQNLNHDAMYWYRQDPGQGLRLIYYSQIVNDFQKGDIAEGYSVSREKKESFPLTVTSAQKNPTAFYLCATTDRGLRDTQYFGPGTRLTVL.

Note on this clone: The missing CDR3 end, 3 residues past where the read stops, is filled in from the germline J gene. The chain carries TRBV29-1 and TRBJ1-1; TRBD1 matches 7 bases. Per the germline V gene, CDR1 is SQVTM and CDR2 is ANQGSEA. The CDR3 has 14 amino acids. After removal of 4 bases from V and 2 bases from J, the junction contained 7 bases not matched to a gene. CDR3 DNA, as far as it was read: TGCAGCGTTGCAGTACGGGACAGTAACACTGAA. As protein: CSVAVRDSNTE. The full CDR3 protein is CSVAVRDSNTEAFF.

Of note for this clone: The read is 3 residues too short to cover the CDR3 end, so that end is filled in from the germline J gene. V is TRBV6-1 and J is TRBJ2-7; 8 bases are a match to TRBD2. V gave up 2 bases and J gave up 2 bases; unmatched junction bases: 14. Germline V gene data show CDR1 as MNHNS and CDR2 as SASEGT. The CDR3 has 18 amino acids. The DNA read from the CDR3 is TGTGCCAGCAGTGAACGATCCCCTAGCGGGCATGCTACCTACGAG. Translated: CASSERSPSGHATYE. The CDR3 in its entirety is CASSERSPSGHATYEQYF.

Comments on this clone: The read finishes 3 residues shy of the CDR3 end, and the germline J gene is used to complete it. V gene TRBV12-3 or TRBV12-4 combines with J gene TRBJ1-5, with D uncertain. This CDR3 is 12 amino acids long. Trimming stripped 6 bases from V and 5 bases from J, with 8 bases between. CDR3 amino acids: CASRFSDQPQHF. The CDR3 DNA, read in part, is TGTGCCAGCAGATTTTCTGATCAGCCC.

The DNA read from the CDR3 is TGTGCCAGCGGGCCTTACAGGGAGAGCACTGAA. Translation gives CASGPYRESTE. The CDR3 as a whole reads CASGPYRESTEAFF. The V and J genes are TRBV7-6 and TRBJ1-1, with D possibly TRBD1 on 6 matching bases. The missing CDR3 end, 3 residues past where the read stops, is filled in from the germline J gene. There are 14 residues in the CDR3. CDR1 and CDR2 from the germline V gene are SGHVS and FNYEAQ. The V end lost 8 bases, the J end lost 4 bases, and 17 bases lay between the germline ends.

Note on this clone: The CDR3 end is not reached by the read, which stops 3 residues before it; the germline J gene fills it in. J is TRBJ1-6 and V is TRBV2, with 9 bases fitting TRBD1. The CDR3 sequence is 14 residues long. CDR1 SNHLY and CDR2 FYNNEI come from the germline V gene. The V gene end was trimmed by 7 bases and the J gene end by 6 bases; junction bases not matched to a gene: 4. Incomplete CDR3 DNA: TGTGCCAGCAATTGGGACAGGGTTAATTCACCC. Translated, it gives CASNWDRVNSP. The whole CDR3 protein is CASNWDRVNSPLHF.

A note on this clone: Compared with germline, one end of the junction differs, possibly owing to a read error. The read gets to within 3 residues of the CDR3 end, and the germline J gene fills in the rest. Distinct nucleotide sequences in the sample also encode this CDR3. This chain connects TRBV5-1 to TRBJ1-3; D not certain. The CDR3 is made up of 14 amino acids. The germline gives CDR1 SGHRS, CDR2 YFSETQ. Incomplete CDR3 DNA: TGCGCCTCCTCAGTGGGCTCGGCGGGAAACACG. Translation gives CASSVGSAGNT. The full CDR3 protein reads CASSVGSAGNTIYF.

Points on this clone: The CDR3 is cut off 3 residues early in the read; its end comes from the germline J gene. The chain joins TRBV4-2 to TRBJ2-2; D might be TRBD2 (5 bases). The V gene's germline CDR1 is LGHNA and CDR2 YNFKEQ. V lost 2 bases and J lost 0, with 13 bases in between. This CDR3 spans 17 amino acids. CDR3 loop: CASSQRGHSANTGELFF. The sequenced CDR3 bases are TGTGCCAGCAGCCAAAGAGGGCACTCCGCGAACACCGGGGAG.

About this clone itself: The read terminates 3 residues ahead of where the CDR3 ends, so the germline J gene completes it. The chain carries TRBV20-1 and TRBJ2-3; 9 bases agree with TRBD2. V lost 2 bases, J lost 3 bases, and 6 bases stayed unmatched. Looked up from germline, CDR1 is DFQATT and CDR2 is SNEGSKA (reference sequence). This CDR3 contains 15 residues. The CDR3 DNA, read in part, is TGCAGTGCTAGATGGACTAGCGATAGGACAGATACG. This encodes CSARWTSDRTDT. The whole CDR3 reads CSARWTSDRTDTQYF.

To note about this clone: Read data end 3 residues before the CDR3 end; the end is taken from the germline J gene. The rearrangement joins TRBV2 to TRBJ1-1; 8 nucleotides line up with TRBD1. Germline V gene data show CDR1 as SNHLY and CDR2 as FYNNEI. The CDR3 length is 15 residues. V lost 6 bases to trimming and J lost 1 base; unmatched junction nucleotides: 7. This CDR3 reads CASRFQGARNTEAFF. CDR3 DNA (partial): TGTGCCAGCAGGTTCCAGGGGGCGCGGAACACTGAA.

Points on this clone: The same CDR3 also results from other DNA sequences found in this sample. The part of the CDR3 DNA that was read is TGTGCCAGCAGCAGCTCAACTGGTGCCAACGTG. Its protein is CASSSSTGANV. The CDR3 in full is CASSSSTGANVLFF. The rearrangement links TRBV7-3 to TRBJ2-2; the D is unclear. The read halts 3 residues ahead of the CDR3 end, with the missing end drawn from the germline J gene. CDR1 and CDR2 from the germline V gene are SGHTA and FQGTGA. The CDR3 is 14 amino acids.

Partial CDR3 DNA: TGTGCCAGCTCCCCTGACAGGAATCAGCCC. This sequence encodes CASSPDRNQP. The complete CDR3 sequence is CASSPDRNQPQHF. V is TRBV18 and J is TRBJ1-5; perhaps TRBD1 as D (6 bases). The read ends 3 residues early relative to the CDR3; the germline J gene fills the gap. Trimming left V 6 bases short and J 4 bases short, with 10 bases between. The CDR3 consists of 13 residues. The germline gives CDR1 KGHSH, CDR2 LQKENI.

Partial CDR3 DNA: TGTGCCAGCACCTCGACAGACCAAGAGACC. Its translation: CASTSTDQET. The full CDR3 is CASTSTDQETQYF. This chain joins TRBV7-9 and TRBJ2-5; D is perhaps TRBD1 (5 bases). From the germline J gene comes the end of the CDR3, since the read stops 3 residues before it. Germline V gives CDR1 SEHNR, CDR2 FQNEAQ (reference sequence). Trimming cost V 7 bases and J 0 bases, with 9 bases left between them. The CDR3 totals 13 residues.

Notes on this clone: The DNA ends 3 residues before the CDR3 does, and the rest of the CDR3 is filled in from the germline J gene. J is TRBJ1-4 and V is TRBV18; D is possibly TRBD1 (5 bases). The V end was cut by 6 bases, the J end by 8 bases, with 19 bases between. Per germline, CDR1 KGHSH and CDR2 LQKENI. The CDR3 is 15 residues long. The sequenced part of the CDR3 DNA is TGTGCCAGCTCTGATTCTCCGGGACTGATAGAAAAA. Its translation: CASSDSPGLIEK. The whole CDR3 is CASSDSPGLIEKLFF.

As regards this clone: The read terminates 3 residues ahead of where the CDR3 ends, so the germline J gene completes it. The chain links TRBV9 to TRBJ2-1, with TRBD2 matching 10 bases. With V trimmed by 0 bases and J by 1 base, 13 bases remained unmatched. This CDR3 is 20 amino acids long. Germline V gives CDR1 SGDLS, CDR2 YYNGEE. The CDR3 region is CASSVAPGTSGTASYNEQFF. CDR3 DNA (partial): TGTGCCAGCAGCGTAGCTCCCGGAACTAGCGGGACCGCATCCTACAATGAG. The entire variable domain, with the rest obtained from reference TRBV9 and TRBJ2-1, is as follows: DSGVTQTPKHLITATGQRVTLRCSPRSGDLSVYWYQQSLDQGLQFLIQYYNGEERAKGNILERFSAQQFPDLHSELNLSSLELGDSALYFCASSVAPGTSGTASYNEQFFGPGTRLTVL.